This TCR beta chain is from a study of control samples from healthy donors and cancer patients. V was cut by 2 bases and J by 10 bases, with 9 bases left in between. The CDR3 has 13 residues. Germline CDR1 is SGHDN and CDR2 is FVKESK. TCRdb keeps only in-frame clones here, not all; method: immunoSEQ multiplex PCR. The sample includes 150,000 to 200,000 clones, almost 90% seen only once; the top ten take around 1.5%. The clonotype comes from a woman aged 45-65 years in good health. V and J are TRBV14 and TRBJ1-6; D is unresolved. Sequenced input: blood. The chain's CDR3 is CASSQNPSSPLHF. The CDR3, as DNA: TGTGCCAGCAGCCAAAATCCCTCCTCACCCCTCCACTTT.